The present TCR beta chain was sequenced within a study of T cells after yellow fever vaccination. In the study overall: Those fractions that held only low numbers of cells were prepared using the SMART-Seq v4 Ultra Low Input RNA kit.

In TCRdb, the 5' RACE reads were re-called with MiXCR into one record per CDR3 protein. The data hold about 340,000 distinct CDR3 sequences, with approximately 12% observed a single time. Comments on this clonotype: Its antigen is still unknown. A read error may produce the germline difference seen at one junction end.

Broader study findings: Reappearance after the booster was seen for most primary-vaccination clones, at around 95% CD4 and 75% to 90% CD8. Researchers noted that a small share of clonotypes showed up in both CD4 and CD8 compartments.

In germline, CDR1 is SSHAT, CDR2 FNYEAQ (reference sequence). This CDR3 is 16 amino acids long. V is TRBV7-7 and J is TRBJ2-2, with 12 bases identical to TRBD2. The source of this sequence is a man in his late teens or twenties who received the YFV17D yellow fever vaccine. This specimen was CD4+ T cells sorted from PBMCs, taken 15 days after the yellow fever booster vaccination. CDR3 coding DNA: TGTGCTAGCAGCAGGGGACTAGCGGGGAACACCGGGGAGCTGTTTTTT. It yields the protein CASSRGLAGNTGELFF.